The rows below give T cell receptor beta chains drawn from one sample of a study of blood T cell repertoires in COVID-19. Measured with immunoSEQ multiplex PCR; TCRdb has only the in-frame clones, and not every one. The repertoire consists of hundreds of thousands of clones, with roughly 87% occurring once and the leading ten covering around 0.92%. The sequenced material came from peripheral blood. These receptors were obtained from a man younger than 35 with COVID-19, enrolled during active disease. The CDR3 runs from the conserved cysteine through the conserved F or W. The D gene is left open where the match is weak.

cdr3_aa cdr3_nt j_call v_call d_call
CASSQDTGVLEDTQYF TGCGCCAGCAGCCAAGATACAGGGGTTCTGGAAGATACGCAGTATTTT TRBJ2-3 TRBV4-1 TRBD1
CASSLEGVSVGELFF TGTGCCAGCAGCTTAGAGGGCGTGAGTGTCGGGGAGCTGTTTTTT TRBJ2-2 TRBV11-2 NA
CASSIWGLAGGPVAGELFF TGTGCCAGCAGCATATGGGGACTAGCGGGAGGGCCGGTAGCCGGGGAGCTGTTTTTT TRBJ2-2 TRBV7-6 TRBD2
CSASGRVSGTDIQYF TGCAGTGCTAGTGGGAGGGTTAGCGGGACCGACATTCAGTACTTC TRBJ2-4 TRBV20-1 TRBD2
CASREQGGDYEQYF TGTGCCAGTAGAGAACAGGGGGGGGACTACGAGCAGTACTTC TRBJ2-7 TRBV19 NA
CASTPPSGGLYEQYF TGTGCCAGCACCCCCCCTAGCGGGGGACTCTACGAGCAGTACTTC TRBJ2-7 TRBV7-3 TRBD2
CASTKQGVETQYF TGTGCCAGCACGAAACAGGGAGTGGAGACCCAGTACTTC TRBJ2-5 TRBV12-3/TRBV12-4 NA
CASSQASGANVLTF TGTGCCAGCAGCCAGGCCTCTGGGGCCAACGTCCTGACTTTC TRBJ2-6 TRBV14 NA
CASSFAGAAYNEQFF TGCGCCAGCAGCTTCGCGGGAGCGGCCTACAATGAGCAGTTCTTC TRBJ2-1 TRBV5-1 TRBD2
CASRPRQGYQPQHF TGTGCCAGCAGACCACGACAGGGTTATCAGCCCCAGCATTTT TRBJ1-5 TRBV28 TRBD1
CATSRAGTGGELFF TGTGCCACCAGCAGAGCTGGAACAGGCGGGGAGCTGTTTTTT TRBJ2-2 TRBV15 NA